A selection of T cell receptor beta chains follows, all from one sample in a study of early T cells in non-severe SARS-CoV-2 infection. TCRdb re-called the 5' RACE reads through MiXCR, storing one row per CDR3 protein. This table has tens of thousands of distinct CDR3 sequences, 13% to 15% appearing once. Sequenced: whole blood. The receptors originated from an adult who was a healthcare worker with PCR-confirmed SARS-CoV-2 infection or an uninfected control (not recorded which). The CDR3 runs from the conserved cysteine through the conserved F or W. A D gene is named only where the DNA matches it firmly. Not all rows give a size; the values are once, few, many and, for expanded clones, a class.

CDR3 protein: CASSFGWPGEQYF
CDR3 DNA: TGTGCCAGCAGCTTCGGCTGGCCGGGAGAGCAGTACTTC
J gene: TRBJ2-7
clone size: few
D gene: NA
V gene: TRBV11-1

CDR3 protein: CASSDGRDQPQHF
CDR3 DNA: TGTGCCAGTAGTGACGGTAGGGATCAGCCCCAGCATTTT
J gene: TRBJ1-5
clone size: many
D gene: NA
V gene: TRBV19

CDR3 protein: CASSPGDGDTEAFF
CDR3 DNA: TGTGCCAGCAGCCCAGGGGATGGCGACACTGAAGCTTTCTTT
J gene: TRBJ1-1
clone size: NA
D gene: NA
V gene: TRBV5-6

CDR3 protein: CASSEGTGANVLTF
CDR3 DNA: TGTGCCAGCAGTGAGGGCACTGGGGCCAACGTCCTGACTTTC
J gene: TRBJ2-6
clone size: few
D gene: NA
V gene: TRBV6-4

CDR3 protein: CASNPTGANSPLHF
CDR3 DNA: TGTGCCAGCAACCCGACAGGGGCCAATTCACCCCTCCACTTT
J gene: TRBJ1-6
clone size: many
D gene: TRBD1
V gene: TRBV7-6

CDR3 protein: CSASVEGQGDYNEQFF
CDR3 DNA: TGCAGTGCTAGTGTGGAGGGGCAGGGGGATTACAATGAGCAGTTCTTC
J gene: TRBJ2-1
clone size: few
D gene: NA
V gene: TRBV20-1

CDR3 protein: CSVDTSGGAGYNEQFF
CDR3 DNA: TGCAGCGTTGATACTAGCGGGGGGGCAGGTTACAATGAGCAGTTCTTC
J gene: TRBJ2-1
clone size: many
D gene: TRBD2
V gene: TRBV29-1

CDR3 protein: CASSPETYRAETQYF
CDR3 DNA: TGTGCCAGCAGCCCCGAGACCTACCGAGCGGAGACCCAGTACTTC
J gene: TRBJ2-5
clone size: NA
D gene: NA
V gene: TRBV11-2

CDR3 protein: CASSLEVRRGRLAGPYEQYF
CDR3 DNA: TGTGCCAGCAGCTTAGAAGTTCGCAGGGGACGACTAGCGGGTCCCTACGAGCAGTACTTC
J gene: TRBJ2-7
clone size: few
D gene: TRBD2
V gene: TRBV7-9

CDR3 protein: CASSPNRNNQPQHF
CDR3 DNA: TGTGCCAGCTCACCCAACAGGAACAATCAGCCCCAGCATTTT
J gene: TRBJ1-5
clone size: NA
D gene: NA
V gene: TRBV18

CDR3 protein: CASAQGVGQPQHF
CDR3 DNA: TGTGCCAGCGCTCAGGGGGTAGGTCAGCCCCAGCATTTT
J gene: TRBJ1-5
clone size: NA
D gene: TRBD1
V gene: TRBV7-3

CDR3 protein: CAIGPGGGVPTDTQYF
CDR3 DNA: TGTGCCATCGGGCCTGGCGGGGGGGTACCCACAGATACGCAGTATTTT
J gene: TRBJ2-3
clone size: NA
D gene: TRBD2
V gene: TRBV10-3

CDR3 protein: CSATGLAGAMKYTDTQYF
CDR3 DNA: TGCAGTGCTACGGGACTAGCGGGGGCCATGAAATACACAGATACGCAGTATTTT
J gene: TRBJ2-3
clone size: NA
D gene: TRBD2
V gene: TRBV20-1

CDR3 protein: CASSSTGQGSHEQYF
CDR3 DNA: TGTGCCAGCAGTTCGACCGGACAGGGATCCCACGAGCAGTACTTC
J gene: TRBJ2-7
clone size: NA
D gene: TRBD1
V gene: TRBV28

CDR3 protein: CSAQSSGGAYNEQFF
CDR3 DNA: TGCAGTGCACAGAGTAGCGGGGGGGCCTACAATGAGCAGTTCTTC
J gene: TRBJ2-1
clone size: NA
D gene: TRBD2
V gene: TRBV20-1

CDR3 protein: CASSPGTGVYNEKLFF
CDR3 DNA: TGTGCCAGCAGCCCCGGGACAGGGGTATATAATGAAAAACTGTTTTTT
J gene: TRBJ1-4
clone size: few
D gene: TRBD1
V gene: TRBV11-2

CDR3 protein: CASSQYRYNEQFF
CDR3 DNA: TGCGCCAGCAGCCAATACAGGTACAATGAGCAGTTCTTC
J gene: TRBJ2-1
clone size: few
D gene: NA
V gene: TRBV4-1

CDR3 protein: CASSPRVGTDTEAFF
CDR3 DNA: TGTGCCAGCTCACCACGGGTAGGGACCGACACTGAAGCTTTCTTT
J gene: TRBJ1-1
clone size: few
D gene: NA
V gene: TRBV18

CDR3 protein: CASSFPGVSYNEQFF
CDR3 DNA: TGTGCCAGCAGTTTTCCGGGGGTCTCCTACAATGAGCAGTTCTTC
J gene: TRBJ2-1
clone size: few
D gene: NA
V gene: TRBV27

CDR3 protein: CASTFPGRDYGYTF
CDR3 DNA: TGTGCCAGCACTTTTCCAGGGCGGGACTATGGCTACACCTTC
J gene: TRBJ1-2
clone size: NA
D gene: NA
V gene: TRBV5-5

CDR3 protein: CASSLDHRGDGYTF
CDR3 DNA: TGCGCCAGCAGCTTGGACCACAGGGGCGATGGCTACACCTTC
J gene: TRBJ1-2
clone size: many
D gene: TRBD1
V gene: TRBV5-1

CDR3 protein: CASTQRGIIQGEGEKLFF
CDR3 DNA: TGTGCCAGCACCCAACGGGGGATAATACAGGGAGAGGGGGAAAAACTGTTTTTT
J gene: TRBJ1-4
clone size: few
D gene: NA
V gene: TRBV12-3/TRBV12-4

CDR3 protein: CASRQGYNEQFF
CDR3 DNA: TGTGCCAGCAGACAGGGTTACAATGAGCAGTTCTTC
J gene: TRBJ2-1
clone size: few
D gene: NA
V gene: TRBV12-3/TRBV12-4

CDR3 protein: CASSFNRDAYGYTF
CDR3 DNA: TGTGCCAGCAGCTTTAACAGGGATGCCTATGGCTACACCTTC
J gene: TRBJ1-2
clone size: many
D gene: NA
V gene: TRBV5-5

CDR3 protein: CASSDDAMGNQPQHF
CDR3 DNA: TGTGCCAGCAGTGATGATGCGATGGGCAATCAGCCCCAGCATTTT
J gene: TRBJ1-5
clone size: many
D gene: NA
V gene: TRBV2

CDR3 protein: CASSQIRGTNEKLFF
CDR3 DNA: TGTGCCAGCAGCCAAATTCGAGGGACTAATGAAAAACTGTTTTTT
J gene: TRBJ1-4
clone size: NA
D gene: NA
V gene: TRBV14

CDR3 protein: CASSQDGQHSNEKLFF
CDR3 DNA: TGTGCCAGCAGCCAAGATGGCCAGCACTCTAATGAAAAACTGTTTTTT
J gene: TRBJ1-4
clone size: medium-sized
D gene: NA
V gene: TRBV4-2

CDR3 protein: CASSRRQVNTEAFF
CDR3 DNA: TGTGCCAGCAGTCGGCGACAGGTTAACACTGAAGCTTTCTTT
J gene: TRBJ1-1
clone size: many
D gene: NA
V gene: TRBV6-5

CDR3 protein: CASSLGVQASTGELFF
CDR3 DNA: TGTGCCAGCAGCTTGGGGGTCCAGGCCAGCACCGGGGAGCTGTTTTTT
J gene: TRBJ2-2
clone size: NA
D gene: NA
V gene: TRBV11-2

CDR3 protein: CASSQEGAGANTGELFF
CDR3 DNA: TGCGCCAGCAGCCAAGAGGGTGCGGGAGCGAACACCGGGGAGCTGTTTTTT
J gene: TRBJ2-2
clone size: many
D gene: TRBD2
V gene: TRBV4-3

CDR3 protein: CASSMSRPLLDEQYF
CDR3 DNA: TGTGCCAGCAGTATGTCCAGGCCTCTCCTCGACGAGCAGTACTTC
J gene: TRBJ2-7
clone size: few
D gene: NA
V gene: TRBV2

CDR3 protein: CSVALVEAFF
CDR3 DNA: TGCAGCGTTGCCCTAGTTGAAGCTTTCTTT
J gene: TRBJ1-1
clone size: NA
D gene: NA
V gene: TRBV29-1

CDR3 protein: CASSLGANQPQHF
CDR3 DNA: TGTGCCAGCAGCTTGGGGGCGAATCAGCCCCAGCATTTT
J gene: TRBJ1-5
clone size: NA
D gene: NA
V gene: TRBV7-9

CDR3 protein: CASSAGRINKETQYF
CDR3 DNA: TGTGCCAGCAGCGCCGGACGGATTAACAAAGAGACCCAGTACTTC
J gene: TRBJ2-5
clone size: NA
D gene: NA
V gene: TRBV9

CDR3 protein: CSVEAESQEKLFF
CDR3 DNA: TGCAGCGTTGAAGCGGAGAGTCAAGAAAAACTGTTTTTT
J gene: TRBJ1-4
clone size: many
D gene: NA
V gene: TRBV29-1

CDR3 protein: CASSYPWTANQPQHF
CDR3 DNA: TGTGCCAGCAGTTACCCCTGGACCGCTAATCAGCCACAGCATTTT
J gene: TRBJ1-5
clone size: few
D gene: NA
V gene: TRBV6-2/TRBV6-3

CDR3 protein: CSVYPGGVEQFF
CDR3 DNA: TGCAGCGTCTACCCAGGAGGAGTCGAGCAGTTCTTC
J gene: TRBJ2-1
clone size: NA
D gene: NA
V gene: TRBV29-1

CDR3 protein: CASSTNPDRGYPYEQYF
CDR3 DNA: TGTGCCAGCAGTACAAACCCGGACAGGGGGTACCCCTACGAGCAGTACTTC
J gene: TRBJ2-7
clone size: few
D gene: TRBD1
V gene: TRBV28

CDR3 protein: CASSANAASRSGNTIYF
CDR3 DNA: TGTGCCAGCAGCGCAAACGCGGCAAGCCGCTCTGGAAACACCATATATTTT
J gene: TRBJ1-3
clone size: NA
D gene: NA
V gene: TRBV9

CDR3 protein: CASSLQNSYEQYF
CDR3 DNA: TGTGCCAGCAGCTTACAAAACAGTTACGAGCAGTACTTC
J gene: TRBJ2-7
clone size: NA
D gene: NA
V gene: TRBV5-6

CDR3 protein: CASRIPTGGRHTNTEAFF
CDR3 DNA: TGTGCCAGCAGAATTCCCACAGGGGGCCGCCATACGAACACTGAAGCTTTCTTT
J gene: TRBJ1-1
clone size: NA
D gene: TRBD1
V gene: TRBV6-1

CDR3 protein: CASSLGQYAQYF
CDR3 DNA: TGTGCCAGCAGCCTAGGGCAGTATGCGCAGTATTTT
J gene: TRBJ2-3
clone size: few
D gene: NA
V gene: TRBV11-2

CDR3 protein: CASKLHGANVLTF
CDR3 DNA: TGTGCCAGCAAGCTACATGGGGCCAACGTCCTGACTTTC
J gene: TRBJ2-6
clone size: NA
D gene: NA
V gene: TRBV25-1

CDR3 protein: CASSLAGNEQFF
CDR3 DNA: TGCGCCAGCAGCTTGGCGGGGAATGAGCAGTTCTTC
J gene: TRBJ2-1
clone size: few
D gene: NA
V gene: TRBV5-1

CDR3 protein: CASSLALTGEQETQYF
CDR3 DNA: TGCGCCAGCAGCTTGGCCCTGACAGGGGAGCAAGAGACCCAGTACTTC
J gene: TRBJ2-5
clone size: few
D gene: TRBD1
V gene: TRBV5-1

CDR3 protein: CASSPLGGSYEQYF
CDR3 DNA: TGTGCCAGCAGTCCCCTGGGTGGATCCTACGAGCAGTACTTC
J gene: TRBJ2-7
clone size: NA
D gene: NA
V gene: TRBV12-3/TRBV12-4

CDR3 protein: CSAEEERNYGYTF
CDR3 DNA: TGCAGTGCTGAGGAGGAGCGAAACTATGGCTACACCTTC
J gene: TRBJ1-2
clone size: few
D gene: NA
V gene: TRBV20-1